This T cell receptor beta chain was captured by sequencing in a study of T cell repertoires in ileal Crohn's disease. Time point denoted: inflamed ileum from the surgical specimen. Using immunoSEQ multiplex PCR, the repertoire was profiled, and TCRdb retains in-frame clones only, with some absent. The table lists roughly 13,000 clones, roughly 80% of them singletons. The V gene lost 9 bases and the J gene lost 0 bases, with 15 bases spanning the gap. The CDR3 has 14 residues. Per the germline V gene, CDR1 is LNHDA and CDR2 is SQIVND (reference sequence). The source material was ileal tissue. This TCR was sampled from an adult with Crohn's disease. The chain combines TRBV19 with TRBJ2-7; D not resolved. CDR3 in amino acids: CASASGQSSYEQYF. As DNA, the CDR3 is TGTGCCAGCGCCAGTGGGCAGAGCTCCTACGAGCAGTACTTC.